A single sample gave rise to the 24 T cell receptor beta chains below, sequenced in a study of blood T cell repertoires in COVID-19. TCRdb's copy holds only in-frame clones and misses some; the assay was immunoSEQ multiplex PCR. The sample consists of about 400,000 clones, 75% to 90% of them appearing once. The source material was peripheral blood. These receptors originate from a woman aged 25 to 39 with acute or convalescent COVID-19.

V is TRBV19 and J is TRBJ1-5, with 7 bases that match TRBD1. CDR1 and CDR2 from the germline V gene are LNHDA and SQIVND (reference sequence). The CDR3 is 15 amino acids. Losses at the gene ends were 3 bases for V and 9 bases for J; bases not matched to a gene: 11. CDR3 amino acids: CASSIWTGSVWPQHF. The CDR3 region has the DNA TGTGCCAGTAGTATTTGGACAGGCTCTGTGTGGCCCCAGCATTTT. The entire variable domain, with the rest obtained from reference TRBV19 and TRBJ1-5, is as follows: DGGITQSPKYLFRKEGQNVTLSCEQNLNHDAMYWYRQDPGQGLRLIYYSQIVNDFQKGDIAEGYSVSREKKESFPLTVTSAQKNPTAFYLCASSIWTGSVWPQHFGDGTRLSIL.

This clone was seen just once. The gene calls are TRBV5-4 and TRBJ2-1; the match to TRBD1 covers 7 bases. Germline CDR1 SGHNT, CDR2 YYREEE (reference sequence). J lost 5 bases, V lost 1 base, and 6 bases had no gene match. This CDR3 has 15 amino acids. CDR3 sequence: CASSLPGQRDNEQFF. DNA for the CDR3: TGTGCCAGCAGCTTGCCGGGACAGCGAGACAATGAGCAGTTCTTC.

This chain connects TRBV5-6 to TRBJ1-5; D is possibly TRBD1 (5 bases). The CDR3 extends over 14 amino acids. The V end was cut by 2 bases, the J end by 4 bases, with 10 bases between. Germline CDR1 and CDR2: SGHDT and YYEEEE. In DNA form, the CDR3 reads TGTGCCAGCAGCTTTCACAGGAGTAATCAGCCCCAGCATTTT. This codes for CASSFHRSNQPQHF. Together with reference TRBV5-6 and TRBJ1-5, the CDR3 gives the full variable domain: DAGVTQSPTHLIKTRGQQVTLRCSPKSGHDTVSWYQQALGQGPQFIFQYYEEEERQRGNFPDRFSGHQFPNYSSELNVNALLLGDSALYLCASSFHRSNQPQHFGDGTRLSIL.

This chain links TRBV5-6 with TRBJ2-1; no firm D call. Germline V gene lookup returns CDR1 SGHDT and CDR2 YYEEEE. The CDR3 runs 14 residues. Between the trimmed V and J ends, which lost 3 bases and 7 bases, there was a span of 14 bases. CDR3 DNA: TGTGCCAGCAGCTACAATTTTGGTATTAATGAGCAGTTCTTC. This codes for CASSYNFGINEQFF.

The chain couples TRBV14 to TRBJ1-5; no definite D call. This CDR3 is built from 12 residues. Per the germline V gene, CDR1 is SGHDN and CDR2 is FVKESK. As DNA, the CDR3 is TGTGACGTCCCCAGTTGCAATCAGCCCCAGCATTTT. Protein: CDVPSCNQPQHF.

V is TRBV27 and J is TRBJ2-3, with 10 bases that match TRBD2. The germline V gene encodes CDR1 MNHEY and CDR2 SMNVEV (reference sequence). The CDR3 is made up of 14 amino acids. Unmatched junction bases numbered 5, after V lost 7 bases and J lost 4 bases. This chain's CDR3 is CASMSGGAADTQYF. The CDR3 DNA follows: TGTGCCAGCATGAGCGGGGGGGCCGCAGATACGCAGTATTTT.

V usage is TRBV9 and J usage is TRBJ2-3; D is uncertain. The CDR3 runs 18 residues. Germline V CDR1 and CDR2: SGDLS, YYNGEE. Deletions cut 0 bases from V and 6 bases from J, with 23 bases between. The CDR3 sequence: CASSVAVEHITDGDTQYF. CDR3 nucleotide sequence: TGTGCCAGCAGCGTAGCTGTTGAGCATATCACAGATGGGGATACGCAGTATTTT.

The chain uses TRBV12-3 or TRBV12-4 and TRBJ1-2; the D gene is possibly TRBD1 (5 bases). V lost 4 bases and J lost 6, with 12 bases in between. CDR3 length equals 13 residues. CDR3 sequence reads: CASSYLQGHGYTF. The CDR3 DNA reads TGTGCCAGCAGTTACCTTCAGGGCCATGGCTACACCTTC.

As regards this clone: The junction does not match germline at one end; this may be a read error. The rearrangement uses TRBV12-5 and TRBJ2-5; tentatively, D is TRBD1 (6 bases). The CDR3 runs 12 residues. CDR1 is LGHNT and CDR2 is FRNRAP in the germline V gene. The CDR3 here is CASGLDRETQYF. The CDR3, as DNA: TGTGCTAGTGGCTTGGACAGAGAGACCCAGTACTTC.

The CDR3 region has the DNA TGTGCCAGCAGTTACTCGAGCGGAACCCGGGATACGCAGTATTTT. It codes for CASSYSSGTRDTQYF. The V gene is TRBV6-2 or TRBV6-3, the J gene TRBJ2-3; D perhaps matches TRBD2 (5 bases). Germline CDR1 MNHEY, CDR2 SVGEGT. The length of the CDR3 is 15 residues. V shed 0 bases and J shed 6 bases, with 13 bases lying between them.

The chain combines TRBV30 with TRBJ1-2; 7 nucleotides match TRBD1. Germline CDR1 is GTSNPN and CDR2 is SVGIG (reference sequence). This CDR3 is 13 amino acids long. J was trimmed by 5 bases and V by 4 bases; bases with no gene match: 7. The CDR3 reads CAWTTDRDYGYTF. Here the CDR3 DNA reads TGTGCCTGGACCACCGACAGGGATTATGGCTACACCTTC.

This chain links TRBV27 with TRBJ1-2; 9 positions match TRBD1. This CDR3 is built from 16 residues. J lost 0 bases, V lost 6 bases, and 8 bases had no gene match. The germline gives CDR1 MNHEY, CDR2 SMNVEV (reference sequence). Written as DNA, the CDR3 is TGTGCCAGCAGCCCCGGACAGGGGAGGACTAACTATGGCTACACCTTC. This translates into CASSPGQGRTNYGYTF.

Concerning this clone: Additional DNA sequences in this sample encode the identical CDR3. The CDR3 DNA reads TGTGCCAGCAGCTCTCTAGCGGGGGGGCCAGAGACCCAGTACTTC. It encodes CASSSLAGGPETQYF. The chain joins TRBV7-3 to TRBJ2-5; 12 bases fit TRBD2. This CDR3 contains 15 residues. J lost 4 bases, V lost 4 bases, and 4 bases had no gene match. Germline CDR1 is SGHTA and CDR2 is FQGTGA.

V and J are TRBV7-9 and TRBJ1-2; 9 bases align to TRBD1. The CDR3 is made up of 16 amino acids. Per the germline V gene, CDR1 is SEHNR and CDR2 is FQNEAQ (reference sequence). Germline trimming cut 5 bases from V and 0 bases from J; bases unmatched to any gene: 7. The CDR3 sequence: CASSRTGVRTNYGYTF. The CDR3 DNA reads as TGTGCCAGCAGCCGGACAGGGGTTAGGACTAACTATGGCTACACCTTC. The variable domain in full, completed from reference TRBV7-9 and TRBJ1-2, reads DTGVSQNPRHKITKRGQNVTFRCDPISEHNRLYWYRQTLGQGPEFLTYFQNEAQLEKSRLLSDRFSAERPKGSFSTLEIQRTEQGDSAMYLCASSRTGVRTNYGYTFGSGTRLTVV.

CDR3 DNA sequence: TGTGCCATCAGTGAGTCGATGGGCGGGGGACGCTACAATGAGCAGTTCTTC. It translates to CAISESMGGGRYNEQFF. V gene TRBV10-3 combines with J gene TRBJ2-1, with 7 bases lining up with TRBD2. V shed 0 bases and J 3 bases; nucleotides not matched to a gene: 8. This CDR3 is 17 amino acids long. Germline CDR1 ENHRY, CDR2 SYGVKD.

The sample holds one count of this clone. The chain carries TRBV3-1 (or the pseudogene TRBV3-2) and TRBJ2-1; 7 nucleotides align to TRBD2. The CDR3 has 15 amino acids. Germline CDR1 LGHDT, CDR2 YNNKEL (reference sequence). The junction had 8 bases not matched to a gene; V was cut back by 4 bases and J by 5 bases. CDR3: CASSRKRGMHNEQFF. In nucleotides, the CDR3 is TGTGCCAGCAGCCGAAAGCGGGGCATGCACAATGAGCAGTTCTTC.

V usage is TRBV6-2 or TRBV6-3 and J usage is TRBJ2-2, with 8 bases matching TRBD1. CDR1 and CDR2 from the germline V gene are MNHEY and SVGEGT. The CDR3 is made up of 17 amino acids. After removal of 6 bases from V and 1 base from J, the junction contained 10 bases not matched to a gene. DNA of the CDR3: TGTGCCAGCAGCCCACACAGGACAGGGAGGAACACCGGGGAGCTGTTTTTT. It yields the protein CASSPHRTGRNTGELFF.

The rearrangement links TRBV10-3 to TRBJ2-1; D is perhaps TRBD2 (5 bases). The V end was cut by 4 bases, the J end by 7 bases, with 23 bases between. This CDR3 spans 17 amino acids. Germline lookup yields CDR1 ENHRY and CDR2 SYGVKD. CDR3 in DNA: TGTGCCATCAGTGCTGCCTTCACTAGAGGAAATGAGAATGAGCAGTTCTTC. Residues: CAISAAFTRGNENEQFF.

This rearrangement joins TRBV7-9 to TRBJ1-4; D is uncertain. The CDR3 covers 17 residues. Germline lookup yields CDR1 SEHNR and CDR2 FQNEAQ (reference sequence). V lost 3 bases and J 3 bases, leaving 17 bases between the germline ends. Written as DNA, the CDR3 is TGTGCCAGCAGCTTTTCCACTCAACCGAGCCCTAATGAAAAACTGTTTTTT. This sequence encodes CASSFSTQPSPNEKLFF.

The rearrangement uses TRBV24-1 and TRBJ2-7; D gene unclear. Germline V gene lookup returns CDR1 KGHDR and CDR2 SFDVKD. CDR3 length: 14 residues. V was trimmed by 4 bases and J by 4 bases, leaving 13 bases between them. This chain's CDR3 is CATSEGGVPYEQYF. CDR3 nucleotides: TGTGCCACCAGTGAAGGTGGAGTACCTTACGAGCAGTACTTC.

CDR3 bases: TGTGCCAGCAGTCCCTCCCTAGGGAGGTGGAACACTGAAGCTTTCTTT. Encoded protein: CASSPSLGRWNTEAFF. This chain joins TRBV27 and TRBJ1-1; D gene ambiguous. Germline-derived CDR1 and CDR2 are MNHEY and SMNVEV (reference sequence). V was pared by 5 bases and J by 1 base, with 17 bases between. The CDR3 is 16 amino acids.

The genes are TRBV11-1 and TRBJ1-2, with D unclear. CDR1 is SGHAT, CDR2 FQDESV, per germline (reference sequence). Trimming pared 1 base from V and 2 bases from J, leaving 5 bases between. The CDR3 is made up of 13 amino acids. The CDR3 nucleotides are TGTGCCAGCAGCTTAGATCAGAACTATGGCTACACCTTC. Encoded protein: CASSLDQNYGYTF.

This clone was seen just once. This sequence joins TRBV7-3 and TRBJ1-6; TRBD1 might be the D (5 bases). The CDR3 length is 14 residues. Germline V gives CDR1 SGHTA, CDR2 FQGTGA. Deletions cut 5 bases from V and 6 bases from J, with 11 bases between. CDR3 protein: CASSRGEFNSPLHF. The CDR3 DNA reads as TGTGCCAGCAGCCGGGGGGAGTTTAATTCACCCCTCCACTTT.

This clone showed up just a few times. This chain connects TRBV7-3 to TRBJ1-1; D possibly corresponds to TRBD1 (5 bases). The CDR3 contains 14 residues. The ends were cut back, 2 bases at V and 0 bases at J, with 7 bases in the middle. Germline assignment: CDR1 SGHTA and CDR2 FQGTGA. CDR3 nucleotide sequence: TGTGCCAGCAGCTTAGAACAGGTGAACACTGAAGCTTTCTTT. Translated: CASSLEQVNTEAFF.